A selection of T cell receptor beta chains follows, all from one sample in a study of glioma-infiltrating T cells. TCRdb reprocessed the multiplex PCR reads with MiXCR, giving one entry per CDR3 protein. This table has 150,000 or so distinct CDR3 sequences, approximately 39% appearing once. The specimen sequenced was glioma tissue, nonneoplastic brain tissue, or PBMCs (not recorded which). The receptors were gathered from a human donor with low-grade glioma or glioblastoma, undergoing nonglioma brain surgery, or in good health (not recorded which). Each CDR3 is given without its conserved first and last residue. The order of the fields is D gene, clone size, J gene, V gene, CDR3 protein. D genes are given only for firm matches. Clone size, where shown, is once, few, many, or a class for clones that have expanded.

TRBD2 | many | TRBJ2-7 | TRBV27 | AARASGRHHEQY
TRBD2 | NA | TRBJ2-7 | TRBV4-2 | ANSQTSGGAYEQY
TRBD1 | few | TRBJ1-1 | TRBV2 | ASSVGQLINTEAF
NA | many | TRBJ2-7 | TRBV6-1 | ASSYSFAEPYEQY
TRBD1 | many | TRBJ2-7 | TRBV6-2/TRBV6-3 | ASSDQDRGYEQY
NA | once | TRBJ2-5 | TRBV19 | ASSLGTSSETQY
NA | few | TRBJ2-3 | TRBV7-2 | ASSSYLQTDTQY
TRBD1 | NA | TRBJ1-3 | TRBV25-1 | ASRTGGTGNTIY
TRBD1 | once | TRBJ2-5 | TRBV4-1 | ASSQQTGGKETQY
NA | NA | TRBJ2-6 | TRBV6-1 | ASSGAESGANVLT
TRBD1 | NA | TRBJ1-5 | TRBV18 | ASSSQGASNQPQH
NA | NA | TRBJ1-3 | TRBV28 | ATLRNTIY
NA | few | TRBJ1-3 | TRBV11-2 | ASSLGLRLTGNTIY
TRBD1 | NA | TRBJ1-2 | TRBV7-2 | ASSSTTGTGGGYT
NA | few | TRBJ1-1 | TRBV10-3 | AISDRSNTEAF
NA | few | TRBJ2-1 | TRBV7-6 | ASSLEQGSYNEQF
TRBD1 | NA | TRBJ1-2 | TRBV5-6 | ASSQTGTDLRGYGYT
NA | NA | TRBJ1-1 | TRBV14 | ASSQLYDTEAF
NA | NA | TRBJ2-5 | TRBV7-2 | ASSLGGGTQY
NA | few | TRBJ2-2 | TRBV2 | ASSAESGPLGTGELF
NA | once | TRBJ2-3 | TRBV27 | ASSSQESTDTQY
TRBD2 | NA | TRBJ2-2 | TRBV20-1 | SARLAGDTGELF
NA | NA | TRBJ1-3 | TRBV3-1 | ASSRQAGNTIY
TRBD1 | NA | TRBJ2-7 | TRBV5-1 | ASSGGTGVSYEQY
NA | few | TRBJ2-3 | TRBV3-1 | ASSQAGAITDTQY
NA | few | TRBJ2-5 | TRBV6-1 | ASSYAGRLGLSGETQY
NA | NA | TRBJ1-2 | TRBV2 | ASSPAGALYGYT
NA | few | TRBJ1-1 | TRBV20-1 | SARGGATNTEAF
NA | NA | TRBJ1-1 | TRBV18 | ASSSTDRNTEAF
NA | NA | TRBJ1-4 | TRBV11-2 | ASSPSTEKLF
TRBD2 | NA | TRBJ2-1 | TRBV3-1 | ASSPLSGNHNEQF
NA | NA | TRBJ1-2 | TRBV10-3 | AISEGSYGYT